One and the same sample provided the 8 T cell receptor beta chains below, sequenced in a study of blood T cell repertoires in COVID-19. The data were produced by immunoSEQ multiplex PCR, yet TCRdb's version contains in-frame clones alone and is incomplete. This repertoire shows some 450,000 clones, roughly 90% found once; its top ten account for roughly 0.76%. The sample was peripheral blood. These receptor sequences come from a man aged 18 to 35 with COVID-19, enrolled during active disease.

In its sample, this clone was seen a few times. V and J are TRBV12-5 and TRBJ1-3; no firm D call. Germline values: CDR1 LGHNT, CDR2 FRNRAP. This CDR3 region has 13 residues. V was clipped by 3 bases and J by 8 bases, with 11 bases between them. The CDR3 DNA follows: TGTGCTAGTGGTTTATCACCCGAGGACACCATATATTTT. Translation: CASGLSPEDTIYF. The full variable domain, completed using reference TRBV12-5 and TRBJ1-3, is DARVTQTPRHKVTEMGQEVTMRCQPILGHNTVFWYRQTMMQGLELLAYFRNRAPLDDSGMPKDRFSAEMPDATLATLKIQPSEPRDSAVYFCASGLSPEDTIYFGEGSWLTVV.

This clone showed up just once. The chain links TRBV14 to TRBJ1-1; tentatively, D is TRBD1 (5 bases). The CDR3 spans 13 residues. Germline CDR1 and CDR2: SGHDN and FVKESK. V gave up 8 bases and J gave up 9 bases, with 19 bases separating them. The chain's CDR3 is CASSAGGSSQAFF. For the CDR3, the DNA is TGTGCCAGCTCCGCCGGGGGATCTTCTCAAGCTTTCTTT.

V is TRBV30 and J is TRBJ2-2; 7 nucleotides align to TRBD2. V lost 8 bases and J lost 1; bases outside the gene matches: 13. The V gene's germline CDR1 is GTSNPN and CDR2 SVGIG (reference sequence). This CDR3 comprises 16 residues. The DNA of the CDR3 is TGTGCCCGTGGCCCCGCGCTAGCGGTGAACACCGGGGAGCTGTTTTTT. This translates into CARGPALAVNTGELFF.

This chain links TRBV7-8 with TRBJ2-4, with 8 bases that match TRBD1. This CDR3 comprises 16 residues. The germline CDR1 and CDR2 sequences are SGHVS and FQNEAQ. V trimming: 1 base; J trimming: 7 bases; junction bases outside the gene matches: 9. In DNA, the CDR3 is TGTGCCAGCAGCTTAGACAGGGGGATCGCGCCGAACATTCAGTACTTC. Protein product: CASSLDRGIAPNIQYF.

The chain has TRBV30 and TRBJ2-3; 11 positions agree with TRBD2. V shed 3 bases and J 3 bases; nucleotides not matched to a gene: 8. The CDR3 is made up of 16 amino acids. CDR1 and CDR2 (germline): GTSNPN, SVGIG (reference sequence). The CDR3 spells CAWSRDSSGRTDTQYF. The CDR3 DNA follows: TGTGCCTGGAGCCGGGACTCTAGCGGGAGGACAGATACGCAGTATTTT.

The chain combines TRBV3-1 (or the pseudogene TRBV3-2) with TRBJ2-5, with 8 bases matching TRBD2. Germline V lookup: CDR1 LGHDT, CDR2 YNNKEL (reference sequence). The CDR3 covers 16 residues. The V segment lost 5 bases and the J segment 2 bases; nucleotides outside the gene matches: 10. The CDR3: CASSDTGLAGQETQYF. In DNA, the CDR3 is TGTGCCAGCAGCGACACAGGACTAGCAGGTCAAGAGACCCAGTACTTC.

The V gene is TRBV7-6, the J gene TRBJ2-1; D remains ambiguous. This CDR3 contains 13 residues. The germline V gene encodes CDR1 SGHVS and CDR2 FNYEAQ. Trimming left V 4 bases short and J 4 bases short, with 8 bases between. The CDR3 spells CASSYDKYNEQFF. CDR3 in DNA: TGTGCCAGCAGCTACGACAAATACAATGAGCAGTTCTTC. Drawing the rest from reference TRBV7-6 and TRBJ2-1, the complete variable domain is GAGVSQSPRYKVTKRGQDVALRCDPISGHVSLYWYRQALGQGPEFLTYFNYEAQQDKSGLPNDRFSAERPEGSISTLTIQRTEQRDSAMYRCASSYDKYNEQFFGPGTRLTVL.

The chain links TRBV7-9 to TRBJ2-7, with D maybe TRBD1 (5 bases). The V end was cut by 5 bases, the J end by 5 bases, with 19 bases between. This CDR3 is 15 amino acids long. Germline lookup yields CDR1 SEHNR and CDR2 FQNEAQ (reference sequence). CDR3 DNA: TGTGCCAGCAGCCTAAGCCAGGGTTCATTTCACGAGCAGTACTTC. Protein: CASSLSQGSFHEQYF.